This TCR beta chain was identified in a study of PD-L1 blockade in urothelial cancer. Study summary: Patients took up atezolizumab in 2014 at 1,200 mg intravenously every 3 weeks.

This CDR3 comprises 12 residues. Germline V gene lookup returns CDR1 KGHSH and CDR2 LQKENI. Profiled with immunoSEQ multiplex PCR; TCRdb holds only in-frame clones, not every one. The sample carries tens of thousands of clones, approximately 82% recorded once. Study-wide results and limits: Better survival was predicted when blood TCR clonality before treatment fell below the median.

Patients' cancers were locally advanced or metastatic urothelial carcinomas. This clone was observed once. Its antigen remains unidentified. One end of the junction is discordant with germline, which a read error may explain. The material was PBMCs, obtained around atezolizumab (anti-PD-L1) treatment. The chain recombines TRBV18 with TRBJ2-7; no firm D call. This TCR came from a man between 65 and 85 years old with urothelial cancer. The DNA for the CDR3 is TGTGCCAGCGCTGGCCAAGGTACAGCTTTTTCCTTC. This gives the protein CASAGQGTAFSF.